Each of the 10 T cell receptor beta chains below was sequenced from the same sample in a study of T cell responses to AZD1222 COVID-19 vaccine. TCRdb's table, derived via immunoSEQ multiplex PCR, lists solely in-frame clones and lacks some. This table holds 190,000 or so clones, roughly nine tenths found once. The source was peripheral blood, collected 28 days after the second AZD1222 dose. Receptors originate from an adult who received the AZD1222 COVID-19 vaccine.

V usage is TRBV7-6 and J usage is TRBJ2-3; 10 nucleotides agree with TRBD2. CDR3 length equals 16 residues. V lost 4 bases to trimming and J lost 3 bases; unmatched junction nucleotides: 7. CDR1 is SGHVS and CDR2 is FNYEAQ in the germline V gene. CDR3 protein: CASSSAGGPDTDTQYF. The CDR3 region has the DNA TGTGCCAGCAGCTCAGCGGGAGGGCCCGATACAGATACGCAGTATTTT. The variable domain in full, with the rest retrieved from reference TRBV7-6 and TRBJ2-3, is GAGVSQSPRYKVTKRGQDVALRCDPISGHVSLYWYRQALGQGPEFLTYFNYEAQQDKSGLPNDRFSAERPEGSISTLTIQRTEQRDSAMYRCASSSAGGPDTDTQYFGPGTRLTVL.

The chain uses TRBV5-1 and TRBJ2-3; D perhaps matches TRBD2 (6 bases). Trimming cost V 4 bases and J 6 bases, with 12 bases left between them. The germline V gene has CDR1 SGHRS and CDR2 YFSETQ. The CDR3 spans 13 residues. This CDR3 reads CASSVPGADTQYF. Here the CDR3 DNA reads TGCGCCAGCAGCGTTCCGGGAGCTGATACGCAGTATTTT. The full variable domain, rest sourced from reference TRBV5-1 and TRBJ2-3, is KAGVTQTPRYLIKTRGQQVTLSCSPISGHRSVSWYQQTPGQGLQFLFEYFSETQRNKGNFPGRFSGRQFSNSRSEMNVSTLELGDSALYLCASSVPGADTQYFGPGTRLTVL.

The chain recombines TRBV6-5 with TRBJ1-1; D unresolved. Germline V gene data show CDR1 as MNHEY and CDR2 as SVGAGI. CDR3 length: 16 amino acids. Trimming stripped 2 bases from V and 6 bases from J, with 19 bases between. The CDR3, as DNA: TGTGCCAGCAGTTACGAGCCGCCGGATGGTGTGGCTGAAGCTTTCTTT. Encoded protein: CASSYEPPDGVAEAFF.

V usage is TRBV5-4 and J usage is TRBJ2-1; D is perhaps TRBD1 (5 bases). V gave up 7 bases and J gave up 0 bases, with 14 bases separating them. Per the germline V gene, CDR1 is SGHNT and CDR2 is YYREEE (reference sequence). This CDR3 has 15 amino acids. Here the CDR3 DNA reads TGTGCCAGCGCAGGGCGGCAGAGCTCCTACAATGAGCAGTTCTTC. As protein: CASAGRQSSYNEQFF.

This clone was observed once. Written as DNA, the CDR3 is TGTGCCAGCAGTACACAGGGGGGAGGGGAAAAACTGTTTTTT. This sequence encodes CASSTQGGGEKLFF. The chain combines TRBV27 with TRBJ1-4, with 8 positions matching TRBD1. The CDR3 runs 14 residues. Losses at the gene ends were 5 bases for V and 8 bases for J; bases not matched to a gene: 7. The germline CDR1 and CDR2 sequences are MNHEY and SMNVEV (reference sequence). The full variable domain, its missing parts supplied by reference TRBV27 and TRBJ1-4, is EAQVTQNPRYLITVTGKKLTVTCSQNMNHEYMSWYRQDPGLGLRQIYYSMNVEVTDKGDVPEGYKVSRKEKRNFPLILESPSPNQTSLYFCASSTQGGGEKLFFGSGTQLSVL.

The CDR3 spells CASSLITDSTDTQYF. CDR3 bases: TGTGCCAGCAGCTTGATTACAGACAGCACAGATACGCAGTATTTT. This rearrangement joins TRBV5-4 to TRBJ2-3; D remains unclear. CDR1 SGHNT and CDR2 YYREEE come from the germline V gene (reference sequence). This CDR3 contains 15 residues. Trimming stripped 1 base from V and 0 bases from J, with 9 bases between.

This rearrangement joins TRBV28 to TRBJ2-7; no firm D call. The CDR3 is 11 amino acids. Germline loops: CDR1 MDHEN, CDR2 SYDVKM. V gave up 3 bases and J gave up 4 bases, with 4 bases separating them. CDR3 protein: CASSFRYEQYF. CDR3 nucleotides: TGTGCCAGCAGTTTCAGGTACGAGCAGTACTTC.

This rearrangement joins TRBV2 to TRBJ1-5; 7 positions agree with TRBD1. The V gene's germline CDR1 is SNHLY and CDR2 FYNNEI. Trimming took 7 bases from V and 1 from J; bases not matched to a gene: 4. The CDR3 covers 14 residues. CDR3 amino acids: CASMKDRSNQPQHF. The CDR3 DNA follows: TGTGCCAGCATGAAGGACAGGAGCAATCAGCCCCAGCATTTT.

The rearrangement links TRBV19 to TRBJ2-2; the D gene is possibly TRBD2 (6 bases). The CDR3 consists of 14 residues. CDR1 and CDR2 from the germline V gene are LNHDA and SQIVND (reference sequence). Trimming shortened V by 1 base and J by 4 bases, and 7 bases separated the two germline ends. The CDR3: CASSIAGVTGELFF. The CDR3 DNA reads as TGTGCCAGTAGTATAGCGGGAGTCACCGGGGAGCTGTTTTTT.

This sequence joins TRBV18 and TRBJ1-1; 7 positions match TRBD1. The CDR3 loop spans 16 amino acids. The V and J ends lost 3 bases and 0 bases, in that order; junction bases with no gene match: 7. Germline V CDR1 and CDR2: KGHSH, LQKENI. CDR3 amino acids: CASSPLGDSMNTEAFF. The CDR3 nucleotides read TGTGCCAGCTCACCGCTTGGGGACAGCATGAACACTGAAGCTTTCTTT.